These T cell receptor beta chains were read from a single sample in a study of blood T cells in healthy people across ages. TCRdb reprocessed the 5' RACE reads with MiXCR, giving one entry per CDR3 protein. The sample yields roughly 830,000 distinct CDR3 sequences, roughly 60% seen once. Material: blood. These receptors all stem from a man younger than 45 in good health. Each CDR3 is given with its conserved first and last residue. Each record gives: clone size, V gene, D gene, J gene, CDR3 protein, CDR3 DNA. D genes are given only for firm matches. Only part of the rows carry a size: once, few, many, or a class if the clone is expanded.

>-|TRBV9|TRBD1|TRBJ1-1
CASSVRGENTEAFF
TGTGCCAGCAGCGTCAGGGGGGAGAACACTGAAGCTTTCTTT
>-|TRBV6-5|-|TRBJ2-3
CASGHIRGNTQYF
TGTGCCAGCGGCCACATCAGGGGAAATACGCAGTATTTT
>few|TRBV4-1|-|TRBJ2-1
CASSPIPGVAYNEQFF
TGCGCCAGCAGCCCGATCCCGGGAGTGGCCTACAATGAGCAGTTCTTC
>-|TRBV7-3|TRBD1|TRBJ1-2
CASSNPGQGKFYGYTF
TGTGCCAGCAGCAACCCGGGACAGGGAAAGTTCTATGGCTACACCTTC
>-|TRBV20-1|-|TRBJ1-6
CSARGTDSPLHF
TGCAGTGCTAGAGGAACGGATTCACCCCTCCACTTT
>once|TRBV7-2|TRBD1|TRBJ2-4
CASSAGSGTASFLWYF
TGTGCCAGCAGCGCCGGGTCCGGGACAGCCTCTTTTCTTTGGTACTTC
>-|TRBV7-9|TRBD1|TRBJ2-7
CASSGRDRRDEQYF
TGTGCCAGCAGCGGTCGGGACAGGCGGGACGAGCAGTACTTC
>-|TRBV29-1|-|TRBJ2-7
CSVGGGRDHEQYF
TGCAGCGTTGGGGGAGGCAGGGACCACGAGCAGTACTTC
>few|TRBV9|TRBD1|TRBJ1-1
CASSGGQGRTEAFF
TGTGCCAGCAGCGGGGGACAGGGGAGAACTGAAGCTTTCTTT
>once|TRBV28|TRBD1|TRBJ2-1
CASVSGTGGLYNEQFF
TGTGCCAGCGTATCCGGGACAGGGGGTCTCTACAATGAGCAGTTCTTC
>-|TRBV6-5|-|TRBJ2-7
CASSSGRWSYEQYF
TGTGCCAGCAGTTCGGGACGGTGGTCCTACGAGCAGTACTTC
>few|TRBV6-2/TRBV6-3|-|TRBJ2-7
CASSYRDRTYEQYF
TGTGCCAGCAGTTACAGAGACAGGACCTACGAGCAGTACTTC
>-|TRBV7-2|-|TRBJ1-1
CASSSSLTEAFF
TGTGCCAGCAGCTCCTCTTTAACTGAAGCTTTCTTT
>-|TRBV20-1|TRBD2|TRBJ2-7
CSAMGGGLYNEQYF
TGCAGTGCTATGGGCGGGGGGCTTTACAATGAGCAGTACTTC
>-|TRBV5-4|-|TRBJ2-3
CASSPTVTDTQYF
TGTGCCAGCAGCCCGACCGTTACAGATACGCAGTATTTT
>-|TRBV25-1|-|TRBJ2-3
CASRPGLAASTDTQYF
TGTGCCAGCAGGCCGGGATTAGCGGCTAGCACAGATACGCAGTATTTT
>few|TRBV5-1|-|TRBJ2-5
CASIPSPEDQETQYF
TGCGCCAGCATCCCCTCTCCTGAGGACCAAGAGACCCAGTACTTC
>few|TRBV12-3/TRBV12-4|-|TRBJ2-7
CASSFGRATYEQYF
TGTGCCAGCAGTTTCGGCAGGGCCACCTACGAGCAGTACTTC
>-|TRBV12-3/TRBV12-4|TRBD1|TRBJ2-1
CASTRTGMAETQFF
TGTGCCAGCACCCGGACAGGGATGGCAGAGACCCAGTTCTTC
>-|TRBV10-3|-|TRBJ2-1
CATAEPRTGTDSFF
TGTGCCACCGCGGAGCCAAGAACAGGGACTGATTCGTTCTTC
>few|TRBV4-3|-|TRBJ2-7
CASSHGTRDTDEQYF
TGCGCCAGCAGCCACGGGACAAGGGACACAGACGAGCAGTACTTC
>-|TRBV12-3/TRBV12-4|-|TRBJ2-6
CASSLALDSSGADVLTF
TGTGCCAGCAGTTTAGCGCTGGATTCCTCTGGGGCCGACGTCCTGACTTTC
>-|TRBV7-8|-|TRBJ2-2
CASTRTQSNTGELFF
TGTGCCAGCACCAGGACGCAATCTAACACCGGGGAGCTGTTTTTT
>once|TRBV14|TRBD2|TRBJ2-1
CASSYSGGAIEQFF
TGTGCCAGCAGCTATAGCGGGGGGGCCATTGAGCAGTTCTTC
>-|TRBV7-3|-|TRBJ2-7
CASSQTGTGFYEQYF
TGTGCCAGCAGCCAGACCGGGACCGGCTTCTACGAGCAGTACTTC
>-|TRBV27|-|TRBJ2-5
CASSLSPLGGLETQYF
TGTGCCAGCAGTTTATCTCCTTTGGGCGGGCTAGAGACCCAGTACTTC
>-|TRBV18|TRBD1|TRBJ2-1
CASSAGTGNEQFF
TGTGCCAGCTCTGCCGGGACAGGGAATGAGCAGTTCTTC
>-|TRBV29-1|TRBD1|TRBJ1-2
CSETGTGAAGGYTF
TGCAGCGAAACCGGGACAGGGGCGGCGGGTGGCTACACCTTC
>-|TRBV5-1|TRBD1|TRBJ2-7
CASSFTGAAYEQYF
TGCGCCAGCAGCTTTACAGGGGCTGCGTACGAGCAGTACTTC
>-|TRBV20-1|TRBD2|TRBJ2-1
CSASKTSGGTYNEQFF
TGCAGTGCTAGTAAGACTAGCGGGGGCACCTACAATGAGCAGTTCTTC
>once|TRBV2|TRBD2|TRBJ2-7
CASSVPGGSAGEQYF
TGTGCCAGCAGTGTACCGGGGGGGAGTGCAGGCGAGCAGTACTTC
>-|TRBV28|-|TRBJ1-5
CASSFGGYYSNQPQHF
TGTGCCAGCAGTTTTGGGGGATACTATAGCAATCAGCCCCAGCATTTT
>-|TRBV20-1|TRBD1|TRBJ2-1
CSARDTGTVSYNEQFF
TGCAGTGCTAGAGACACCGGGACAGTATCCTACAATGAGCAGTTCTTC
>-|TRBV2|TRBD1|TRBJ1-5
CASKGTGRGGSNQPQHF
TGTGCCAGCAAAGGGACAGGGAGAGGTGGTAGCAATCAGCCCCAGCATTTT
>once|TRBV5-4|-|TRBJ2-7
CASRSRGRNEQYF
TGTGCCAGCAGGAGTCGGGGAAGGAACGAGCAGTACTTC
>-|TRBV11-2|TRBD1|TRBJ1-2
CASSPTGQGASETTF
TGTGCCAGCAGCCCAACCGGACAGGGGGCTTCCGAAACCACCTTC
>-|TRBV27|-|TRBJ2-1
CASSPTMGNEQFF
TGTGCCAGCAGCCCCACGATGGGCAATGAGCAGTTCTTC
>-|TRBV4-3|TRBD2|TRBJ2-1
CASSLGRGVLREQFF
TGCGCCAGCAGCCTCGGACGGGGGGTATTACGTGAGCAGTTCTTC
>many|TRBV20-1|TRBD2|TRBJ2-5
CSAESLAGKQETQYF
TGCAGTGCGGAGTCTCTAGCGGGGAAACAAGAGACCCAGTACTTC
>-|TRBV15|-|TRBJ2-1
CATSRPLGLGGADNEQFF
TGTGCCACCAGCAGACCGCTAGGACTTGGGGGGGCCGACAATGAGCAGTTCTTC
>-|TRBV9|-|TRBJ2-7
CASTLESWGALFGSYEQYF
TGTGCCAGCACTCTCGAGAGTTGGGGGGCTTTATTCGGCTCCTACGAGCAGTACTTC
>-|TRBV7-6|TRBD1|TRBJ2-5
CASSRRDRDQETQYF
TGTGCCAGCAGCCGCCGCGACAGGGACCAAGAGACCCAGTACTTC
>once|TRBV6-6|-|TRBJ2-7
CASSYTVYEQYF
TGTGCCAGCAGTTACACTGTCTACGAGCAGTACTTC
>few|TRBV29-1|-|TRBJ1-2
CSVRTSNYGYTF
TGCAGCGTTCGGACATCTAACTATGGCTACACCTTC
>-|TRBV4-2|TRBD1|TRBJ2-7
CASSRSAVTGAHEQYF
TGTGCCAGCAGCCGAAGTGCGGTGACAGGGGCCCACGAGCAGTACTTC
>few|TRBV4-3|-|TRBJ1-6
CASSPSAGAINSPLHF
TGCGCCAGCAGCCCCTCAGCAGGCGCGATTAATTCACCCCTCCACTTT
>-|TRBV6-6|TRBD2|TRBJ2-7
CASSYSRGGDEQYF
TGTGCCAGCAGTTACTCGAGGGGAGGGGACGAGCAGTACTTC
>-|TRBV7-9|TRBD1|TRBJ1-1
CASSAGPGTGSTEAFF
TGTGCCAGCAGCGCCGGACCCGGGACAGGGAGCACTGAAGCTTTCTTT
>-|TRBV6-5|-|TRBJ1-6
CASSYSAGTYNSPLHF
TGTGCCAGCAGTTACTCGGCAGGGACTTATAATTCACCCCTCCACTTT
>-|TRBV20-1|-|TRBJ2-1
CSAKPGTWAFF
TGCAGTGCCAAACCCGGGACTTGGGCGTTCTTC
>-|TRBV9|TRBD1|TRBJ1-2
CASSVRPEGQGYGYTF
TGTGCCAGCAGCGTTCGCCCTGAGGGACAGGGATATGGCTACACCTTC
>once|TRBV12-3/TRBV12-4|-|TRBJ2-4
CASSPRGVAKNIQYF
TGTGCCAGCAGCCCTAGGGGGGTAGCCAAAAACATTCAGTACTTC
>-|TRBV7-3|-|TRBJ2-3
CASSQGLGAADTQYF
TGTGCCAGCAGCCAAGGCTTAGGGGCGGCAGATACGCAGTATTTT
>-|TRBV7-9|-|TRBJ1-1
CASSAGPEAFF
TGTGCCAGCAGCGCGGGACCTGAAGCTTTCTTT
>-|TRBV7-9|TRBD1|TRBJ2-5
CASSAAGTGQETQYF
TGTGCCAGCAGCGCCGCCGGGACAGGGCAGGAGACCCAGTACTTC
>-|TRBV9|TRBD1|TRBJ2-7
CASRDRTGASNEQYF
TGTGCCAGCAGGGATCGGACAGGGGCCTCCAATGAGCAGTACTTC
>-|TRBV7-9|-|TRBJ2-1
CASTTLGEQFF
TGTGCCAGCACCACGTTGGGTGAGCAGTTCTTC
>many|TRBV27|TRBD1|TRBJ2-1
CASSLDRANEQFF
TGCGCCAGCAGCTTGGACAGGGCCAATGAGCAGTTCTTC